Listed below are T cell receptor beta chains from one sample, sequenced in a study of cytomegalovirus exposure and HLA in healthy donors. Sequenced by immunoSEQ multiplex PCR; TCRdb stores in-frame clones only, minus some. This table has tens of thousands of clones, under 85% appearing once. Input material: PBMCs. All receptors derive from a man aged 50 to 59 in good health and CMV-seropositive. Each CDR3 is given with its conserved first and last residue. D genes are given only for firm matches. Only part of the rows carry a size: once, few, many, or a class if the clone is expanded.

v_call	d_call	clone_size	j_call	cdr3_aa	cdr3_nt
TRBV29-1	TRBD1	.	TRBJ2-1	CSVRLRTGYNEQFF	TGCAGCGTCCGATTAAGGACAGGCTACAATGAGCAGTTCTTC
TRBV10-2	TRBD1	few	TRBJ2-7	CASRQGQGLYEQYF	TGCGCCAGCAGACAGGGACAGGGGCTTTACGAGCAGTACTTC
TRBV19	TRBD1	.	TRBJ1-5	CASSSPGQGYQPQHF	TGTGCCAGTAGTTCCCCAGGACAGGGGTATCAGCCCCAGCATTTT
TRBV5-4	.	.	TRBJ1-2	CASSLFSVGLHGYTF	TGTGCCAGCAGCTTGTTTTCGGTAGGACTTCATGGCTACACCTTC
TRBV18	TRBD2	.	TRBJ2-1	CASSIPGTSKILSSYNEQFF	TGTGCCAGCTCAATACCCGGGACTAGTAAGATTTTAAGCTCCTACAATGAGCAGTTCTTC
TRBV7-3	.	.	TRBJ2-1	CASSPAGRDNEQFF	TGTGCCAGCAGCCCGGCGGGGCGGGACAATGAGCAGTTCTTC
TRBV5-4	.	.	TRBJ2-7	CASSQELELYEQYF	TGCGCCAGCAGCCAAGAGCTGGAGCTCTACGAGCAGTACTTC
TRBV6-6	.	.	TRBJ1-1	CASKGLEGNTEAFF	TGTGCCAGCAAGGGCCTCGAGGGCAATACTGAAGCTTTCTTT
TRBV14	.	.	TRBJ1-1	CASSQALEVPEAFF	TGTGCCAGCAGCCAAGCATTAGAAGTACCTGAAGCTTTCTTT
TRBV19	TRBD2	.	TRBJ2-3	CASSMLLAGSRTDTQYF	TGTGCCAGTAGTATGTTGCTAGCGGGGAGTAGGACAGATACGCAGTATTTT
TRBV11-3	TRBD2	few	TRBJ2-5	CASSQGLARGLETQYF	TGTGCCAGCAGCCAGGGACTAGCGCGCGGTCTAGAGACCCAGTACTTC
TRBV13	TRBD1	.	TRBJ1-4	CASSLGRGTGDEKLFF	TGTGCCAGCAGCTTAGGTCGAGGGACAGGAGATGAAAAACTGTTTTTT
TRBV6-1	.	.	TRBJ1-4	CASSEAAGATNEKLFF	TGTGCCAGCAGTGAAGCGGCGGGAGCAACTAATGAAAAACTGTTTTTT
TRBV4-1	.	.	TRBJ1-1	CASSQDEGQFGNTEAFF	TGCGCCAGCAGCCAAGATGAAGGACAGTTCGGGAACACTGAAGCTTTCTTT
TRBV7-9	.	.	TRBJ2-1	CSSSPPGVRGNEQFF	TGTTCCAGCAGCCCGCCGGGGGTAAGGGGCAATGAGCAGTTCTTC
TRBV5-4	.	.	TRBJ2-3	CASSLVRGGTDTQYF	TGTGCCAGCAGCTTGGTACGGGGTGGCACAGATACGCAGTATTTT
TRBV5-1	TRBD2	.	TRBJ2-3	CASNLRGGSTDTQYF	TGCGCCAGCAATCTACGCGGGGGAAGCACAGATACGCAGTATTTT
TRBV15	.	.	TRBJ2-1	CATSRDYDSYNEQFF	TGTGCCACCAGCAGGGACTACGACTCCTACAATGAGCAGTTCTTC
TRBV9	.	.	TRBJ1-1	CASSVDPGMNTEAFF	TGTGCCAGCAGCGTAGATCCAGGGATGAACACTGAAGCTTTCTTT
TRBV28	.	.	TRBJ1-4	CASSSPATLNEKLFF	TGTGCCAGCAGTTCACCGGCGACATTGAATGAAAAACTGTTTTTT
TRBV10-1	.	.	TRBJ2-2	CASSGGLNTGELFF	TGCGCCAGCAGTGGGGGGCTTAACACCGGGGAGCTGTTTTTT
TRBV19	TRBD2	.	TRBJ2-7	CASSLKRESSYEQYF	TGTGCCAGTAGTTTGAAGCGGGAGAGCTCCTACGAGCAGTACTTC
TRBV28	TRBD2	once	TRBJ2-7	CASSFYRLAGGFSYEQYF	TGTGCCAGCAGTTTCTATCGACTAGCGGGAGGATTTTCCTACGAGCAGTACTTC
TRBV9	.	.	TRBJ2-7	CASSRDRSSYEQYF	TGTGCCAGCAGCCGTGACAGGTCCTCCTACGAGCAGTACTTC
TRBV7-2	.	.	TRBJ2-2	CATKLANTGELFF	TGTGCCACCAAGCTTGCGAACACCGGGGAGCTGTTTTTT
TRBV28	TRBD2	.	TRBJ2-3	CASSLSPSGKDTQYF	TGTGCCAGCAGTTTATCTCCTAGCGGGAAAGATACGCAGTATTTT
TRBV27	TRBD2	.	TRBJ2-7	CASRLKRTSAIYEQYF	TGTGCCAGCAGACTTAAAAGGACTAGCGCAATCTACGAGCAGTACTTC
TRBV7-3	.	once	TRBJ1-1	CASSLTWGSNTEAFF	TGTGCCAGCAGCTTAACGTGGGGCTCGAACACTGAAGCTTTCTTT
TRBV27	.	.	TRBJ2-5	CASGRAGETQYF	TGTGCCAGCGGGCGGGCTGGGGAGACCCAGTACTTC
TRBV6-1	.	.	TRBJ2-7	CASSTEYEQYF	TGTGCCAGCAGTACAGAATACGAGCAGTACTTC